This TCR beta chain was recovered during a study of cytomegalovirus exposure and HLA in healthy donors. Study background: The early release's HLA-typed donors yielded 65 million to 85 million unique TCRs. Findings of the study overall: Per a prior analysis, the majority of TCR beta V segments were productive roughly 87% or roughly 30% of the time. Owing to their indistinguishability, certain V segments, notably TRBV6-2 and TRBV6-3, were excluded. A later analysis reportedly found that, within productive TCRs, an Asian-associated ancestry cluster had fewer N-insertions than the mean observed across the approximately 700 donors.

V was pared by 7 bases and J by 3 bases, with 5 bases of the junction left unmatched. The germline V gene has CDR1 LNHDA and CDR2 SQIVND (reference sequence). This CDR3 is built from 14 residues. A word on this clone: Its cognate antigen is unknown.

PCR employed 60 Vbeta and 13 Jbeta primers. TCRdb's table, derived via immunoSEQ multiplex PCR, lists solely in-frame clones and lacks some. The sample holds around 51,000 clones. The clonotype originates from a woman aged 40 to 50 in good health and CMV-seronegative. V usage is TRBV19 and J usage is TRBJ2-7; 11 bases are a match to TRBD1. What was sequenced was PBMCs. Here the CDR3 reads CASNPGTGGYEQYF. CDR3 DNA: TGTGCCAGTAACCCCGGGACAGGGGGCTACGAGCAGTACTTC. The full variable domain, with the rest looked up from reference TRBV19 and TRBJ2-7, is DGGITQSPKYLFRKEGQNVTLSCEQNLNHDAMYWYRQDPGQGLRLIYYSQIVNDFQKGDIAEGYSVSREKKESFPLTVTSAQKNPTAFYLCASNPGTGGYEQYFGPGTRLTVT.